The next 12 T cell receptor beta chains were all read from a single sample in a study of CXCR3-negative and CXCR3-positive naive CD8 T cells. Study-wide results and caveats: Relative to CXCR3-negative naive cells, CXCR3-positive naive cells had more hydrophobic TRB CDR3s.

These receptors have no known antigen. The authors made the TRB cDNA libraries by 5' RACE using UMI labels. Reprocessing the 5' RACE reads, TCRdb reports a single entry for every CDR3 protein and omits DNA. The sample has 150,000 to 180,000 distinct CDR3 sequences. The sequenced sample consisted of naive CXCR3+ CD8+ T cells from blood. Subset noted: CD45RO-CCR7+CD27+CD95- naive CD8+ T cells expressing CXCR3 (TNR3+). Receptors originate from a human donor in good health. Some clones in this sample may be carry-over from other donors' samples.

The rearrangement uses TRBV11-2 and TRBJ1-2; the TRBD1 assignment by TCRdb is unverifiable without DNA. Germline lookup yields CDR1 SGHAT and CDR2 FQNNGV. CDR3 size: 16 residues. Here the CDR3 reads CASSLDMTGGKAGYTF.

The chain recombines TRBV6-1 with TRBJ2-3; TCRdb selects TRBD2, and the lack of DNA leaves this call unchecked. CDR3 size: 17 residues. CDR1 and CDR2 from the germline V gene are MNHNS and SASEGT. The CDR3 spells CASSDGRGPPGTDTQYF.

The V and J genes are TRBV4-1 and TRBJ2-7. This CDR3 is built from 13 residues. Germline loops: CDR1 MGHRA, CDR2 YSYEKL. This CDR3 reads CASSQGYVGEQYF.

Here the CDR3 reads CASSSTGSDEQYF. This chain links TRBV7-7 with TRBJ2-7; TCRdb picks TRBD2, but there is no DNA to check that call. The germline CDR1 and CDR2 sequences are SSHAT and FNYEAQ (reference sequence). The CDR3 contains 13 residues.

The CDR3: CASSRTSTQETQYF. The genes are TRBV19 and TRBJ2-5; TCRdb returns TRBD2, unconfirmable since there is no DNA. CDR3 size: 14 residues. The V gene's germline CDR1 is LNHDA and CDR2 SQIVND (reference sequence).

This sequence joins TRBV29-1 and TRBJ2-4. The CDR3 covers 12 residues. The germline gives CDR1 SQVTM, CDR2 ANQGSEA. The CDR3 sequence is CSVGTPKNIQYF.

The chain uses TRBV29-1 and TRBJ1-2; TCRdb returns TRBD1, unconfirmable since there is no DNA. The CDR3 has 13 residues. The germline V gene has CDR1 SQVTM and CDR2 ANQGSEA. CDR3 sequence: CSAEWGLGYGYTF. The full variable domain, its missing parts supplied by reference TRBV29-1 and TRBJ1-2, is SAVISQKPSRDICQRGTSLTIQCQVDSQVTMMFWYRQQPGQSLTLIATANQGSEATYESGFVIDKFPISRPNLTFSTLTVSNMSPEDSSIYLCSAEWGLGYGYTFGSGTRLTVV.

The chain combines TRBV13 with TRBJ1-1; TCRdb returns TRBD1, unconfirmable since there is no DNA. Germline CDR1 PRHDT, CDR2 FYEKMQ (reference sequence). The CDR3 is made up of 14 amino acids. The CDR3 sequence is CASSSRGGNTEAFF.

The chain carries TRBV6-5 and TRBJ2-5; the TRBD1 assignment by TCRdb is unverifiable without DNA. Germline assignment: CDR1 MNHEY and CDR2 SVGAGI. The CDR3 length is 17 residues. The CDR3 loop is CASSYSGDRDLQETQYF.

The J gene is TRBJ2-1, the V gene TRBV7-8; TCRdb calls TRBD2, which cannot be checked without DNA. CDR1 is SGHVS, CDR2 FQNEAQ, per germline. CDR3 length: 16 residues. CDR3 sequence reads: CASSITSGRVRNEQFF. Drawing the rest from reference TRBV7-8 and TRBJ2-1, the complete variable domain is GAGVSQSPRYKVAKRGQDVALRCDPISGHVSLFWYQQALGQGPEFLTYFQNEAQLDKSGLPSDRFFAERPEGSVSTLKIQRTQQEDSAVYLCASSITSGRVRNEQFFGPGTRLTVL.

The chain recombines TRBV21-1 with TRBJ1-5; TCRdb lists TRBD1, though no DNA is available to test this call. TRBV21-1 is labeled a pseudogene. The CDR3 has 15 amino acids. Here the CDR3 reads CASSKCQGSNQPQHF.

This chain joins TRBV28 and TRBJ2-7; TCRdb reports TRBD1, a call that lacks DNA to check it against. Germline loops: CDR1 MDHEN, CDR2 SYDVKM. CDR3 length equals 15 residues. The CDR3 reads CASSSRRGNTYEQYF. Using reference TRBV28 and TRBJ2-7 for the parts outside the CDR3, the full variable domain is DVKVTQSSRYLVKRTGEKVFLECVQDMDHENMFWYRQDPGLGLRLIYFSYDVKMKEKGDIPEGYSVSREKKERFSLILESASTNQTSMYLCASSSRRGNTYEQYFGPGTRLTVT.